Listed below are T cell receptor beta chains from one sample, sequenced in a study of spatial heterogeneity in lung cancer. TCRdb re-derived calls from the 5' RACE reads in MiXCR, one entry per CDR3 protein. In the table there are 39,000 or so distinct CDR3 sequences, around 7% of which are singletons. The starting material was PBMCs, obtained at surgery. The receptors originated from a male donor with early-stage non-small cell lung cancer. Each CDR3 is given with its conserved first and last residue. D genes are given only for firm matches. Only part of the rows carry a size: once, few, many, or a class if the clone is expanded.

d_call: TRBD2; clone_size: many; cdr3_length: 18; j_call: TRBJ2-1; v_call: TRBV6-5; cdr3_nt: TGTGCCAGCAGCCCTTTCCCTTCTCTTAGCGGGGGAAACAATGAGCAGTTCTTC; cdr3_aa: CASSPFPSLSGGNNEQFF
d_call: -; clone_size: many; cdr3_length: 12; j_call: TRBJ1-1; v_call: TRBV20-1; cdr3_nt: TGCAGTGCTAGAGACAATCCTATCGGAGCTTTCTTT; cdr3_aa: CSARDNPIGAFF
d_call: -; clone_size: many; cdr3_length: 15; j_call: TRBJ2-2; v_call: TRBV6-2/TRBV6-3; cdr3_nt: TGTGCCAGCAACCCTACGGGACGGAACACCGGGGAGCTGTTTTTT; cdr3_aa: CASNPTGRNTGELFF
d_call: TRBD2; clone_size: few; cdr3_length: 13; j_call: TRBJ2-3; v_call: TRBV11-3; cdr3_nt: TGTGCCAGCAGTGGACTAGCCACAGATACGCAGTATTTT; cdr3_aa: CASSGLATDTQYF
d_call: -; clone_size: few; cdr3_length: 13; j_call: TRBJ2-5; v_call: TRBV18; cdr3_nt: TGTGCCAGCTCACCACCGCGGGGAGAGACCCAGTACTTC; cdr3_aa: CASSPPRGETQYF
d_call: TRBD2; clone_size: many; cdr3_length: 15; j_call: TRBJ2-5; v_call: TRBV20-1; cdr3_nt: TGCAGTGCTAGAGGTGGACTAGCGGACCAAGAGACCCAGTACTTC; cdr3_aa: CSARGGLADQETQYF
d_call: -; clone_size: -; cdr3_length: 14; j_call: TRBJ2-3; v_call: TRBV20-1; cdr3_nt: TGCAGTGCTAGAAGGCAGGGGCGTGAAGATACGCAGTATTTT; cdr3_aa: CSARRQGREDTQYF
d_call: TRBD1; clone_size: -; cdr3_length: 15; j_call: TRBJ1-5; v_call: TRBV3-1; cdr3_nt: TGTGCCAGCAGCCAAGGGACAGGGTCCAATCAGCCCCAGCATTTT; cdr3_aa: CASSQGTGSNQPQHF
d_call: TRBD1; clone_size: few; cdr3_length: 15; j_call: TRBJ1-4; v_call: TRBV7-2; cdr3_nt: TGTGCCAGCAGCTCGGGACAGACCTTTAATGAAAAACTGTTTTTT; cdr3_aa: CASSSGQTFNEKLFF
d_call: -; clone_size: many; cdr3_length: 11; j_call: TRBJ2-2; v_call: TRBV7-3; cdr3_nt: TGTGCCAGCAGTTTAACCGGGGAGCTGTTTTTT; cdr3_aa: CASSLTGELFF
d_call: TRBD1; clone_size: many; cdr3_length: 16; j_call: TRBJ2-1; v_call: TRBV7-8; cdr3_nt: TGTGCCAGCAGCCACCGGGACAGCAGGTCCTACAATGAGCAGTTCTTC; cdr3_aa: CASSHRDSRSYNEQFF
d_call: -; clone_size: -; cdr3_length: 15; j_call: TRBJ2-3; v_call: TRBV27; cdr3_nt: TGTGCCAGCAGTTTAACCCACTACGACACAGATACGCAGTATTTT; cdr3_aa: CASSLTHYDTDTQYF
d_call: TRBD2; clone_size: many; cdr3_length: 16; j_call: TRBJ2-1; v_call: TRBV5-1; cdr3_nt: TGCGCCAGCAGCTTGGAGGCCGCTAGCGGGGACAATGAGCAGTTCTTC; cdr3_aa: CASSLEAASGDNEQFF
d_call: -; clone_size: -; cdr3_length: 15; j_call: TRBJ1-2; v_call: TRBV12-3/TRBV12-4; cdr3_nt: TGTGCCAGCAGTTTCGGGACCCTCGGGCACTATGGCTACACCTTC; cdr3_aa: CASSFGTLGHYGYTF
d_call: TRBD1; clone_size: many; cdr3_length: 17; j_call: TRBJ1-1; v_call: TRBV5-4; cdr3_nt: TGTGCCAGCAGCACCCCAGACAGGGGGCGGAAGAACACTGAAGCTTTCTTT; cdr3_aa: CASSTPDRGRKNTEAFF
d_call: TRBD1; clone_size: -; cdr3_length: 14; j_call: TRBJ1-1; v_call: TRBV11-3; cdr3_nt: TGTGCCAGCAGCTTAGTAGGGACAGGAGGTGAAGCTTTCTTT; cdr3_aa: CASSLVGTGGEAFF
d_call: TRBD2; clone_size: -; cdr3_length: 16; j_call: TRBJ2-5; v_call: TRBV12-5; cdr3_nt: TGTGCTAGTGGTCTCAGACTAGCGGGAAACCAAGAGACCCAGTACTTC; cdr3_aa: CASGLRLAGNQETQYF
d_call: -; clone_size: few; cdr3_length: 12; j_call: TRBJ2-5; v_call: TRBV19; cdr3_nt: TGTGCCAGTAGCAGAGGGGGGGAGACCCAGTACTTC; cdr3_aa: CASSRGGETQYF
d_call: -; clone_size: -; cdr3_length: 12; j_call: TRBJ2-1; v_call: TRBV5-4; cdr3_nt: TGTGCCAGCAGCATAGACAGAAGGGAGCAGTTCTTC; cdr3_aa: CASSIDRREQFF
d_call: -; clone_size: -; cdr3_length: 11; j_call: TRBJ1-1; v_call: TRBV2; cdr3_nt: TGTGCCACCCGATTGCATACTGAAGCTTTCTTT; cdr3_aa: CATRLHTEAFF
d_call: -; clone_size: -; cdr3_length: 14; j_call: TRBJ1-1; v_call: TRBV12-3/TRBV12-4; cdr3_nt: TGTGCCAGCAGTTTATATACGGGGAGGACTGAAGCTTTCTTT; cdr3_aa: CASSLYTGRTEAFF
d_call: TRBD1; clone_size: many; cdr3_length: 12; j_call: TRBJ1-1; v_call: TRBV4-3; cdr3_nt: TGCGCCTCATCAGGACAGGACACTGAAGCTTTCTTT; cdr3_aa: CASSGQDTEAFF
d_call: -; clone_size: many; cdr3_length: 15; j_call: TRBJ1-5; v_call: TRBV2; cdr3_nt: TGTGCCAGCAGAGAAGGACGGGCCATCCGTCAGCCCCAGCATTTT; cdr3_aa: CASREGRAIRQPQHF
d_call: -; clone_size: many; cdr3_length: 14; j_call: TRBJ2-7; v_call: TRBV12-3/TRBV12-4; cdr3_nt: TGTGCCAGCAGTTCGGACGGAACTTCCTACGAGCAGTACTTC; cdr3_aa: CASSSDGTSYEQYF
d_call: -; clone_size: many; cdr3_length: 14; j_call: TRBJ1-1; v_call: TRBV5-5; cdr3_nt: TGTGCCAGCAGCCATCAGAGGCCGTTATCGGAAGCTTTCTTT; cdr3_aa: CASSHQRPLSEAFF
d_call: -; clone_size: few; cdr3_length: 14; j_call: TRBJ1-1; v_call: TRBV7-9; cdr3_nt: TGTGCCAGCAGCTCCCAAAAAGGGAACACTGAAGCTTTCTTT; cdr3_aa: CASSSQKGNTEAFF
d_call: -; clone_size: few; cdr3_length: 13; j_call: TRBJ1-2; v_call: TRBV2; cdr3_nt: TGTGCCAGCAGCCGGGGCTCCAAGGGCGGCTACACCTTC; cdr3_aa: CASSRGSKGGYTF
d_call: -; clone_size: many; cdr3_length: 16; j_call: TRBJ2-5; v_call: TRBV5-4; cdr3_nt: TGTGCCAGCAGCTTGGGCCCGGGGCAGGTAGAAGAGACCCAGTACTTC; cdr3_aa: CASSLGPGQVEETQYF
d_call: TRBD2; clone_size: -; cdr3_length: 15; j_call: TRBJ2-3; v_call: TRBV13; cdr3_nt: TGTGCCAGCAGCTTAGCGGGAGGAACTCTGGCTCCGCAGTATTTT; cdr3_aa: CASSLAGGTLAPQYF
d_call: -; clone_size: few; cdr3_length: 15; j_call: TRBJ2-3; v_call: TRBV5-4; cdr3_nt: TGTGCCAGCAGCAGGGGAGCGATCAGCACAGATACGCAGTATTTT; cdr3_aa: CASSRGAISTDTQYF
d_call: -; clone_size: many; cdr3_length: 13; j_call: TRBJ1-2; v_call: TRBV11-2; cdr3_nt: TGTGCCAGCAGCTTAGCCCACGGCTATGGCTACACCTTC; cdr3_aa: CASSLAHGYGYTF
d_call: TRBD1; clone_size: many; cdr3_length: 14; j_call: TRBJ1-6; v_call: TRBV14; cdr3_nt: TGTGCCAGCAGCCTGAGCAGGGGGCGTTCACCCCTCCACTTT; cdr3_aa: CASSLSRGRSPLHF
d_call: -; clone_size: many; cdr3_length: 17; j_call: TRBJ2-7; v_call: TRBV30; cdr3_nt: TGTGCCTGCCAACGTCATCCCAGGGGAATTATCTCCTACGAGCAGTACTTC; cdr3_aa: CACQRHPRGIISYEQYF
d_call: TRBD2; clone_size: many; cdr3_length: 16; j_call: TRBJ2-3; v_call: TRBV4-2; cdr3_nt: TGTGCCAGCAGCCAAGAGAACGGGAGGATCACAGATACGCAGTATTTT; cdr3_aa: CASSQENGRITDTQYF
d_call: TRBD1; clone_size: many; cdr3_length: 16; j_call: TRBJ1-4; v_call: TRBV27; cdr3_nt: TGTGCCAGCAGTTTAAGCAGGGGGATTGCTAATGAAAAACTGTTTTTT; cdr3_aa: CASSLSRGIANEKLFF
d_call: -; clone_size: few; cdr3_length: 15; j_call: TRBJ1-5; v_call: TRBV6-5; cdr3_nt: TGTGCCAGCAGTTACTCGGCAGGGGCGGGCCAGCCCCAGCATTTT; cdr3_aa: CASSYSAGAGQPQHF
d_call: -; clone_size: few; cdr3_length: 13; j_call: TRBJ1-1; v_call: TRBV27; cdr3_nt: TGTGCCAGCGGCGGGTACGGGGATGCTGAAGCTTTCTTT; cdr3_aa: CASGGYGDAEAFF
d_call: TRBD2; clone_size: many; cdr3_length: 17; j_call: TRBJ2-1; v_call: TRBV7-9; cdr3_nt: TGTGCCAGCAGCTTAGGAAGCGGGAGGGCCTTATGGCATGAGCAGTTCTTC; cdr3_aa: CASSLGSGRALWHEQFF
d_call: TRBD2; clone_size: many; cdr3_length: 16; j_call: TRBJ2-5; v_call: TRBV6-4; cdr3_nt: TGTGCCAGCAGTGACGGTGAAGCGGGAGGGGCAGAGACCCAGTACTTC; cdr3_aa: CASSDGEAGGAETQYF
d_call: -; clone_size: many; cdr3_length: 12; j_call: TRBJ1-4; v_call: TRBV6-1; cdr3_nt: TGTGCCAGCAGTGAAGGCGGAGAAAAACTGTTTTTT; cdr3_aa: CASSEGGEKLFF
d_call: -; clone_size: few; cdr3_length: 13; j_call: TRBJ1-4; v_call: TRBV2; cdr3_nt: TGTGCCAGCAGTGAATTTACTAATGAAAAACTGTTTTTT; cdr3_aa: CASSEFTNEKLFF
d_call: -; clone_size: -; cdr3_length: 14; j_call: TRBJ1-3; v_call: TRBV7-3; cdr3_nt: TGTGCCAGCAGCTTGAGTAGCTCTGGAAACACCATATATTTT; cdr3_aa: CASSLSSSGNTIYF
d_call: TRBD2; clone_size: -; cdr3_length: 14; j_call: TRBJ2-3; v_call: TRBV20-1; cdr3_nt: TGCAGTGCGGACCTGGGGGGGAGGACAGATACGCAGTATTTT; cdr3_aa: CSADLGGRTDTQYF
d_call: -; clone_size: -; cdr3_length: 15; j_call: TRBJ2-1; v_call: TRBV4-2; cdr3_nt: TGTGCCAGCAGCCGAGCCCATGACTACTACAATGAGCAGTTCTTC; cdr3_aa: CASSRAHDYYNEQFF
d_call: -; clone_size: few; cdr3_length: 12; j_call: TRBJ2-2; v_call: TRBV20-1; cdr3_nt: TGCAGTGCTGACAGGAACACCGGGGAGCTGTTTTTT; cdr3_aa: CSADRNTGELFF